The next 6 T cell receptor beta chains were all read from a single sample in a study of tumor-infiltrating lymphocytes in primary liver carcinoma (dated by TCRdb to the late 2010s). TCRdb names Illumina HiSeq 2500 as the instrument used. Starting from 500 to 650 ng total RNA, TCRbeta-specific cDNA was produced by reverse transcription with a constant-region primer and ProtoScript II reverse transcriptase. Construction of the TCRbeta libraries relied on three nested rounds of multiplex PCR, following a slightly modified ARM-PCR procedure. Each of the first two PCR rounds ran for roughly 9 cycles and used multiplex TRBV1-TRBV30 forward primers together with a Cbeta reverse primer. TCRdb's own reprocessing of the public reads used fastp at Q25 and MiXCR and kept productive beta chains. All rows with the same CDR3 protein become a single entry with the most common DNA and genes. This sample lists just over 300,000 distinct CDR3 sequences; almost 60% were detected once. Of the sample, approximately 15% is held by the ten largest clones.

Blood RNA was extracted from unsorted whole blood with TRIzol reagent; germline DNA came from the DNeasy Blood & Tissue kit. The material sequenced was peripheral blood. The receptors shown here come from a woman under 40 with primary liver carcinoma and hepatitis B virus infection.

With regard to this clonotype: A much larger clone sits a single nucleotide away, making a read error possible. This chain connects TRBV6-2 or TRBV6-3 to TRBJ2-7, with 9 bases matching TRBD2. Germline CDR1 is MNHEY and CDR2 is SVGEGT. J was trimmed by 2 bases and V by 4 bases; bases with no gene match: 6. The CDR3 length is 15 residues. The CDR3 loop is CASSCGRLAAYEQYF. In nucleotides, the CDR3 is TGTGCCAGCAGTTGTGGGAGACTAGCGGCCTACGAGCAGTACTTC.

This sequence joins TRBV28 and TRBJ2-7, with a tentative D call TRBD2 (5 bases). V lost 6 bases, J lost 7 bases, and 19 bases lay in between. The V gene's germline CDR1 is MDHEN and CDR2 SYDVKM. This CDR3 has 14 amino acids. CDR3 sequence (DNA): TGTGCCAGCAGGGCATCAGGCGGGTCGGGGGAGCAGTACTTC. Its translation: CASRASGGSGEQYF.

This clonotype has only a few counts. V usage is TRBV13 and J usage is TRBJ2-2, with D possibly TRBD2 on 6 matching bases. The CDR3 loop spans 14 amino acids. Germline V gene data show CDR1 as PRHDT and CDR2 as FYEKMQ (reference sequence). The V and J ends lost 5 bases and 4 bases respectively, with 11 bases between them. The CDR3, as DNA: TGTGCCAGCAGCCCACGGGAGTTCACCGGGGAGCTGTTTTTT. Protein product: CASSPREFTGELFF.

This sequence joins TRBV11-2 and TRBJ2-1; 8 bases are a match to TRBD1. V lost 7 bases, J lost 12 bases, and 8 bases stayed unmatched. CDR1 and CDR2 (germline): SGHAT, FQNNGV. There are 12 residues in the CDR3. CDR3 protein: CASNKQGGVQFF. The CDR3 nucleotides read TGTGCCAGCAACAAACAGGGGGGTGTGCAGTTCTTC.

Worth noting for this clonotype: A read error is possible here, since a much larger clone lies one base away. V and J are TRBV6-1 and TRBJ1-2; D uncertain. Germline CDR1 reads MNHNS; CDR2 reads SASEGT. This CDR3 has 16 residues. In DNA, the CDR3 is TGTGCCAGCAGCATTCAGGAGGCAAAGAGGAGCTATGGCGACACCTTC. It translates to CASSIQEAKRSYGDTF.

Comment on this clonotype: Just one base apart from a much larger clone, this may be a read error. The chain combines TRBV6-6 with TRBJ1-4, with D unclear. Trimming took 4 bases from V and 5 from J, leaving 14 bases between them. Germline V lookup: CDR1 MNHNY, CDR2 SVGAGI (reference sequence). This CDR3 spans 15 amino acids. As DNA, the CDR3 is TGTGCCAGCAGTTGCTCCTCGGGCGGGAATGAAAAACTGTTTTTT. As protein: CASSCSSGGNEKLFF.